This TCR beta chain was captured in a study of blood T cell repertoires in COVID-19. Study members were between about 18 and 89 years old and lived in about two dozen US regions. Grouping used clinical history reported by participants in a survey and questionnaire. Germline-derived CDR1 and CDR2 are SGHAT and FQNNGV. Trimming pared 2 bases from V and 3 bases from J, leaving 12 bases between. The CDR3 runs 15 residues. Per the original data handling: Amplification from reference gene primers served as the basis for estimated nucleated cell counts. Profiled with immunoSEQ multiplex PCR; TCRdb holds only in-frame clones, not every one. Clone size and V and J calls were adopted from that table, with D and trimming inferred from the DNA. The table has about half a million clones, around nine tenths seen once; the top ten hold just over 8%.

This TCR derives from a woman aged 55-69 years who had recovered from COVID-19. Specimen: PBMCs or T cells enriched from blood (not recorded which). This chain joins TRBV11-2 and TRBJ2-3; D ambiguous. CDR3 sequence (DNA): TGTGCCAGCAGCTTAACGGTGGTAGCAACAGATACGCAGTATTTT. It is translated as CASSLTVVATDTQYF.